The 9 T cell receptor beta chains below all came from one sample that was sequenced in a study of identifying expanded T cells in peripheral blood. Here immunoSEQ multiplex PCR was the method, and the copy in TCRdb shows in-frame clones only, minus some. Of about 89,000 clones listed, 88% are singletons. The sequenced sample was blood. Receptors originate from a person aged 18 to 69 in good health.

The rearrangement joins TRBV19 to TRBJ2-6; D possibly corresponds to TRBD1 (5 bases). This CDR3 contains 14 residues. Germline assignment: CDR1 LNHDA and CDR2 SQIVND (reference sequence). Trimming took off 1 base at V and 11 bases at J, with 12 bases between the two ends. The CDR3: CASSIGQGADVLTF. Written as DNA, the CDR3 is TGTGCCAGTAGTATAGGCCAGGGTGCCGACGTCCTGACTTTC. Full variable domain (missing parts from reference TRBV19 and TRBJ2-6): DGGITQSPKYLFRKEGQNVTLSCEQNLNHDAMYWYRQDPGQGLRLIYYSQIVNDFQKGDIAEGYSVSREKKESFPLTVTSAQKNPTAFYLCASSIGQGADVLTFGAGSRLTVL.

The CDR3 nucleotides are TGTGCCAGTTCCCTGTCTGCAGATACGCAGTATTTT. Its protein is CASSLSADTQYF. V gene TRBV19 combines with J gene TRBJ2-3; D is uncertain. V lost 8 bases to trimming and J lost 4 bases, with 10 bases between them. In germline, CDR1 is LNHDA, CDR2 SQIVND (reference sequence). This CDR3 spans 12 amino acids.

This clone was counted a single time. The rearrangement uses TRBV4-1 and TRBJ1-4, with unresolved D. Germline lookup yields CDR1 MGHRA and CDR2 YSYEKL. Trimming removed 0 bases from V and 0 bases from J, with 14 bases in between. This CDR3 has 18 residues. The chain's CDR3 is CASSQDDRFGATNEKLFF. The CDR3 DNA reads TGCGCCAGCAGCCAAGATGACCGCTTCGGCGCAACTAATGAAAAACTGTTTTTT.

The chain joins TRBV27 to TRBJ2-1; unclear D gene. This CDR3 has 14 residues. V was cut by 4 bases and J by 5 bases, with 12 bases left in between. Germline values: CDR1 MNHEY, CDR2 SMNVEV (reference sequence). The CDR3 region is CASSSHYNDNEQFF. In nucleotides, the CDR3 is TGTGCCAGCAGTTCCCATTACAACGACAATGAGCAGTTCTTC.

The rearrangement joins TRBV4-1 to TRBJ1-2, with D uncertain. The CDR3 spans 13 residues. Trimming removed 4 bases from V and 8 bases from J, with 14 bases in between. Germline V lookup: CDR1 MGHRA, CDR2 YSYEKL. The CDR3: CASSPPSRIGYTF. CDR3 nucleotide sequence: TGCGCCAGCAGCCCTCCAAGCAGGATCGGCTACACCTTC.

This chain links TRBV28 with TRBJ2-5; D may be TRBD1 (5 bases). The CDR3 is made up of 13 amino acids. V was shortened by 8 bases and J by 5 bases, with 15 bases between the two germline ends. Germline lookup yields CDR1 MDHEN and CDR2 SYDVKM. The DNA of the CDR3 is TGTGCCAGCCTCCAAGGGGTAGGGGAGACCCAGTACTTC. Translation: CASLQGVGETQYF.

This chain connects TRBV5-6 to TRBJ1-2; D is unclear. With 0 bases removed from V and 2 bases from J, the gap between germline ends came to 8 bases. This CDR3 comprises 14 residues. Germline V lookup: CDR1 SGHDT, CDR2 YYEEEE. DNA of the CDR3: TGTGCCAGCAGCTTGGTCAGGCTGAACTATGGCTACACCTTC. Translating gives CASSLVRLNYGYTF. Variable domain in full (rest from reference TRBV5-6 and TRBJ1-2): DAGVTQSPTHLIKTRGQQVTLRCSPKSGHDTVSWYQQALGQGPQFIFQYYEEEERQRGNFPDRFSGHQFPNYSSELNVNALLLGDSALYLCASSLVRLNYGYTFGSGTRLTVV.

The chain carries TRBV28 and TRBJ2-1; 10 positions agree with TRBD2. Unmatched junction bases numbered 1, after V lost 6 bases and J lost 2 bases. The CDR3 sequence is 14 residues long. CDR1 is MDHEN, CDR2 SYDVKM, per germline. DNA for the CDR3: TGTGCCAGCAGGAGCGGGGGGGCCTACAATGAGCAGTTCTTC. Translated: CASRSGGAYNEQFF.

V is TRBV4-2 and J is TRBJ2-7, with D perhaps given as TRBD1 or TRBD2 (5 bases each). Germline-derived CDR1 and CDR2 are LGHNA and YNFKEQ. The CDR3 consists of 14 residues. V was cut by 4 bases and J by 7 bases, with 17 bases left in between. The CDR3 spells CASSPPRDVKEQYF. For the CDR3, the DNA is TGTGCCAGCAGCCCGCCTAGGGACGTCAAAGAGCAGTACTTC.